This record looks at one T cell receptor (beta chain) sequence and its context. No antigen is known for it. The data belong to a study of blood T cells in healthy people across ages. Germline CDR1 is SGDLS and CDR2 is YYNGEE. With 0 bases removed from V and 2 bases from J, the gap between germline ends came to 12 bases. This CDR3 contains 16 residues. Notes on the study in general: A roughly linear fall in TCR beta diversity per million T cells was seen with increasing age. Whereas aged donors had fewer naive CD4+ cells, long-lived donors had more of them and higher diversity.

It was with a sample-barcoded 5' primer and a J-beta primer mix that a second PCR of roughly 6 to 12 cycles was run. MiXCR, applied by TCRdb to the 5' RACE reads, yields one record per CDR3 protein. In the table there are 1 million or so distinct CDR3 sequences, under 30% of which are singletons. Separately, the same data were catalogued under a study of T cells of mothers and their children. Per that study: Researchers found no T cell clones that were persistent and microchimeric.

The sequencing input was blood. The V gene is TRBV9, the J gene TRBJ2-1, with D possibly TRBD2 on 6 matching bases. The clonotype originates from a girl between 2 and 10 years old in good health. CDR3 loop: CASSVGSGLTYNEQFF. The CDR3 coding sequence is TGTGCCAGCAGCGTAGGTTCGGGACTGACCTACAATGAGCAGTTCTTC. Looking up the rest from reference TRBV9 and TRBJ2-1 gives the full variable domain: DSGVTQTPKHLITATGQRVTLRCSPRSGDLSVYWYQQSLDQGLQFLIQYYNGEERAKGNILERFSAQQFPDLHSELNLSSLELGDSALYFCASSVGSGLTYNEQFFGPGTRLTVL.